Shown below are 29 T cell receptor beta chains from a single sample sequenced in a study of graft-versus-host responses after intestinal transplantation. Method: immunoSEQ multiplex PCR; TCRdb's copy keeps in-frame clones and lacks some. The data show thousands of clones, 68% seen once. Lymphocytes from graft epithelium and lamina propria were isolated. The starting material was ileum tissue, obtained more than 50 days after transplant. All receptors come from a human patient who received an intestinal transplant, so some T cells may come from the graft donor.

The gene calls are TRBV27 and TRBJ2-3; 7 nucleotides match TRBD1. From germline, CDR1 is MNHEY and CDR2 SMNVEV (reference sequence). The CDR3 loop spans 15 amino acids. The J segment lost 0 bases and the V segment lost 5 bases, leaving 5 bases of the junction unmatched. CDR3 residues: CASSQGQASTDTQYF. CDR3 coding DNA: TGTGCCAGCAGTCAAGGACAGGCGAGCACAGATACGCAGTATTTT.

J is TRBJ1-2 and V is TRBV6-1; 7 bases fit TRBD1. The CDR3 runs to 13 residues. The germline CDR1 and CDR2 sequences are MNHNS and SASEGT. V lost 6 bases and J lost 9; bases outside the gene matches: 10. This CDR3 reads CASRAKTGNRYTF. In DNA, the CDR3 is TGTGCCAGCAGGGCTAAGACAGGGAATCGCTACACCTTC.

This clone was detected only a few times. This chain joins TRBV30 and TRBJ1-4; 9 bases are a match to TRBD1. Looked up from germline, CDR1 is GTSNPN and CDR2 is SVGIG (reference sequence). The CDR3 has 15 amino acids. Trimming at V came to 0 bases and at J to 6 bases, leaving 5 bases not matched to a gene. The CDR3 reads CAWSVIGTGYEKLFF. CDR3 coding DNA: TGTGCCTGGAGTGTAATCGGGACAGGGTATGAAAAACTGTTTTTT.

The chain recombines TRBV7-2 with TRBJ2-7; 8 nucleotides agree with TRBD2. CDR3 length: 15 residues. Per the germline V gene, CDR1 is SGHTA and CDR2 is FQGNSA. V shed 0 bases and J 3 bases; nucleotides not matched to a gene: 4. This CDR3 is CASSLATSGFYEQYV. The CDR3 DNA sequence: TGTGCCAGCAGCTTAGCCACTAGCGGATTCTACGAGCAGTACGTC.

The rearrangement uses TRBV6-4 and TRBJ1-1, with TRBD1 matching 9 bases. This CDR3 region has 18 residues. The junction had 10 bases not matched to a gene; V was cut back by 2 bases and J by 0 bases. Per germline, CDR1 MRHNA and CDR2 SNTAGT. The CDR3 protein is CASSDSGTGRRMNTEAFF. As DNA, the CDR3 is TGTGCCAGCAGTGACAGTGGGACAGGGAGACGGATGAACACTGAAGCTTTCTTT.

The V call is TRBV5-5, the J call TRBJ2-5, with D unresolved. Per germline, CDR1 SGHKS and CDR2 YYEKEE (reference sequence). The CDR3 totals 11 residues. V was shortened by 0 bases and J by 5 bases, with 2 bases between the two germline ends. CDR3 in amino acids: CASSLAETQYF. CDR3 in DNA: TGTGCCAGCAGCTTGGCTGAGACCCAGTACTTC.

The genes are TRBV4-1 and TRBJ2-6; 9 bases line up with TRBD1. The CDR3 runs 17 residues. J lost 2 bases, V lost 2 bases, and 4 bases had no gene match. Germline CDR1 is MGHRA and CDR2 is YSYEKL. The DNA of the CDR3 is TGCGCCAGCAGCCAACCGACAGGGGGGACTGGGGCCAACGTCCTGACTTTC. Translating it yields CASSQPTGGTGANVLTF.

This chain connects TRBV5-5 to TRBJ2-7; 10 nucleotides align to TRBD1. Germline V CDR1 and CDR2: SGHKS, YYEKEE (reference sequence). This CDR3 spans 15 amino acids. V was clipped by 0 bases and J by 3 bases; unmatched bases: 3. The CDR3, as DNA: TGTGCCAGCAGCTTGGGACAGGGGGCAAGCTACGAGCAGTACGTC. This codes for CASSLGQGASYEQYV.

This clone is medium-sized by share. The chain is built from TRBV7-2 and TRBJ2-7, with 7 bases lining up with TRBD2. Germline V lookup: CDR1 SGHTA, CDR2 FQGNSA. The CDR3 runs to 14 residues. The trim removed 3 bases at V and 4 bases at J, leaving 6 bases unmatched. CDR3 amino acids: CASSFRGGTYEQYV. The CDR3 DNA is TGTGCCAGCAGCTTCCGCGGGGGTACTTACGAGCAGTACGTC.

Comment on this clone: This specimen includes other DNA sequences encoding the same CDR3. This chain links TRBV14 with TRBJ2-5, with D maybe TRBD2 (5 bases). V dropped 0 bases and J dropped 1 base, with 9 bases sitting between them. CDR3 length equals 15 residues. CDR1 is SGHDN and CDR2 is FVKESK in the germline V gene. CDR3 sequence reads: CASSQDFRGQETQYF. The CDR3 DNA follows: TGTGCCAGCAGCCAAGATTTTCGGGGCCAAGAGACCCAGTACTTC.

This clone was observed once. CDR3 nucleotide sequence: TGTGCCAGCAGCTTGTATCCTGAGGTCGGCTACACCTTC. This sequence encodes CASSLYPEVGYTF. The chain employs TRBV11-2 and TRBJ1-2; D gene uncertain. From germline, CDR1 is SGHAT and CDR2 FQNNGV. This CDR3 is 13 amino acids long. Trimming removed 3 bases from V and 8 bases from J, with 13 bases in between.

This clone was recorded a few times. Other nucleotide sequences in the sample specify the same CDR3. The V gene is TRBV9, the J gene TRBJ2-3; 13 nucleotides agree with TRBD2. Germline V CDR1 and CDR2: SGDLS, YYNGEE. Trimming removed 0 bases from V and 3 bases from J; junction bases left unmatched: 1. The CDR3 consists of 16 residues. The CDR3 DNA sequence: TGTGCCAGCAGCGTAGTACTAGCGGGGGGGACAGATACGCAGTATTTT. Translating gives CASSVVLAGGTDTQYF.

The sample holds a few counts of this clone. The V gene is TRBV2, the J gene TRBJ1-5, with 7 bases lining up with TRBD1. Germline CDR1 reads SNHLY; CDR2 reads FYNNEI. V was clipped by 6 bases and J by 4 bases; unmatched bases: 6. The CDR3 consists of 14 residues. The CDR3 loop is CASRGGQQNQPQHF. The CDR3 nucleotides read TGTGCCAGCAGGGGGGGACAGCAAAATCAGCCCCAGCATTTT.

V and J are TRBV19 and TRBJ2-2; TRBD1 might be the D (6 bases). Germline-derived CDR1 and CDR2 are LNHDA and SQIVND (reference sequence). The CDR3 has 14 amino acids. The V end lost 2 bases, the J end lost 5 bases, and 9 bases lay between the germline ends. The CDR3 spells CASSIYRATGELFF. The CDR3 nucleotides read TGTGCCAGTAGTATATACAGGGCGACCGGGGAGCTGTTTTTT.

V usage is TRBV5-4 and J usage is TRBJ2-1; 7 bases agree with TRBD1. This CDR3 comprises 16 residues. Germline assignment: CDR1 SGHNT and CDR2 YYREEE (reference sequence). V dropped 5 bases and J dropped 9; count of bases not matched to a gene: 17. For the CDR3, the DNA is TGTGCCAGCAGGGATGACAGGGACGGGAAGAGGGGTGAGCAGTTCTTC. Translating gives CASRDDRDGKRGEQFF.

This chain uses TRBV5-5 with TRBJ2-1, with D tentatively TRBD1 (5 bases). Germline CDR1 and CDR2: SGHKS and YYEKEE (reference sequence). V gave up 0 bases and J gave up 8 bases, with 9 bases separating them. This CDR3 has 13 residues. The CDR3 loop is CASSLGTYHEQFF. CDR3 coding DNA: TGTGCCAGCAGCTTGGGGACATATCATGAGCAGTTCTTC.

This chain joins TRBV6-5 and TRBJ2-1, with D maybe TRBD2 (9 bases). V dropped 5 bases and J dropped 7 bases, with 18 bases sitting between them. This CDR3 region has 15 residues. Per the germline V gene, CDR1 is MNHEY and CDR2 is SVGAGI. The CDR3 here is CASSPGGGGANEQFF. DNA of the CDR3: TGTGCCAGCAGTCCAGGGGGCGGGGGGGCAAATGAGCAGTTCTTC.

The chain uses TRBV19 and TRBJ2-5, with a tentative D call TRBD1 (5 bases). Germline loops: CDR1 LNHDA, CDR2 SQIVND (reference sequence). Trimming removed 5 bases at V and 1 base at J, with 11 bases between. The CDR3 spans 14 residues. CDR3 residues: CASSGRVPQETQYF. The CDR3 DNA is TGTGCCAGTAGTGGCAGGGTTCCCCAAGAGACCCAGTACTTC. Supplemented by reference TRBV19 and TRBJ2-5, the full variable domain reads DGGITQSPKYLFRKEGQNVTLSCEQNLNHDAMYWYRQDPGQGLRLIYYSQIVNDFQKGDIAEGYSVSREKKESFPLTVTSAQKNPTAFYLCASSGRVPQETQYFGPGTRLLVL.

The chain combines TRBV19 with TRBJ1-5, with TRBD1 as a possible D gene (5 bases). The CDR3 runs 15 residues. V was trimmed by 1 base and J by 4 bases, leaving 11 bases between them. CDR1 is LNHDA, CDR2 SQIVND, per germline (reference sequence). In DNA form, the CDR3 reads TGTGCCAGTAGTATAGGGGGGGACCCAAATCAGCCCCAGCATTTT. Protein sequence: CASSIGGDPNQPQHF.

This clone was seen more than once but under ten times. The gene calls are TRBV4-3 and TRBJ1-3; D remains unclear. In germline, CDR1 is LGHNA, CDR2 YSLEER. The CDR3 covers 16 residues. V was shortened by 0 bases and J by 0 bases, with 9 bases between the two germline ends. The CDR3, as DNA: TGCGCCAGCAGCCAAGATTTCGGGAACTCTGGAAACACCATATATTTT. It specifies CASSQDFGNSGNTIYF.

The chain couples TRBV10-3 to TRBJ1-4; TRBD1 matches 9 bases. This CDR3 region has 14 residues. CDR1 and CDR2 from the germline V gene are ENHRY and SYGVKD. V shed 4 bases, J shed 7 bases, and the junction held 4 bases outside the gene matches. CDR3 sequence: CAISGETGGEKLFF. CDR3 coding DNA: TGTGCCATCAGTGGGGAGACAGGGGGTGAAAAACTGTTTTTT.

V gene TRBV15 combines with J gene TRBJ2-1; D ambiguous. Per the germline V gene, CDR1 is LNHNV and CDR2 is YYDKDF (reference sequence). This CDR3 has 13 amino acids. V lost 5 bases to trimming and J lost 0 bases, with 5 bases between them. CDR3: CATSGSSYNEQFF. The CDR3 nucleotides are TGTGCCACCAGCGGCAGCTCCTACAATGAGCAGTTCTTC.

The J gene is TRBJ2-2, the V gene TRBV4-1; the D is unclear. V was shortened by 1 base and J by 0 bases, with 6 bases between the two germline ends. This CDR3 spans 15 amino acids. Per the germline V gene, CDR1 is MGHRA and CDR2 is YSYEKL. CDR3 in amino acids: CASSQGTTNTGELFF. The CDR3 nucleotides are TGCGCCAGCAGCCAAGGCACAACGAACACCGGGGAGCTGTTTTTT.

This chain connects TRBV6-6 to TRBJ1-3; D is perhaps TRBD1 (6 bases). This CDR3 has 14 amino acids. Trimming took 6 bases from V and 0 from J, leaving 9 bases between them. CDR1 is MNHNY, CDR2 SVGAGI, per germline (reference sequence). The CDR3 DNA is TGTGCCAGCAGACGGGACAACTCTGGAAACACCATATATTTT. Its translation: CASRRDNSGNTIYF.

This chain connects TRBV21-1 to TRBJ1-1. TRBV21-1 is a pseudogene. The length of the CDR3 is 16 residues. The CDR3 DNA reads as TGTGCCAGCAGCCATCCGGTCCGGGTCGAGAACACTGAAGCTTTCTTT. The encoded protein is CASSHPVRVENTEAFF.

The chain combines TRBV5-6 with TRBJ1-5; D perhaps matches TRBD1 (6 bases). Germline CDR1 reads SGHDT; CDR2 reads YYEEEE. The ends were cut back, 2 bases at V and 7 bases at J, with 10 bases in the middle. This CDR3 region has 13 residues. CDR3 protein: CASSFNRVQPQHF. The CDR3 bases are TGTGCCAGCAGCTTCAACAGGGTGCAGCCCCAGCATTTT.

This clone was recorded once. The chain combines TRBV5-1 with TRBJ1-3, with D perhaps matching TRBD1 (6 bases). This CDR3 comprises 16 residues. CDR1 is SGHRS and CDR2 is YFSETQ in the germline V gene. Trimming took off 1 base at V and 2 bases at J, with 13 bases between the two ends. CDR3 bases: TGCGCCAGCAGCTTGCAATCCCCAGGGGCTGGAAACACCATATATTTT. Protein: CASSLQSPGAGNTIYF.

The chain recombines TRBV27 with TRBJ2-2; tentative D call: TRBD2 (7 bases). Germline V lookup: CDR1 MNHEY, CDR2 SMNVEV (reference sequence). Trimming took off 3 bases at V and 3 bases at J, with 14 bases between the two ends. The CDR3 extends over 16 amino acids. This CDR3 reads CASSFLTRGHTGELFF. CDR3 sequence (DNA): TGTGCCAGCAGTTTTCTCACGCGGGGGCACACCGGGGAGCTGTTTTTT.

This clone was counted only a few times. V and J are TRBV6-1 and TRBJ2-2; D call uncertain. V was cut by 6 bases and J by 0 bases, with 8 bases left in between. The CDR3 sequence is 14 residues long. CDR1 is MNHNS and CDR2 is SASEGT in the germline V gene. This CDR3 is CASRLQTNTGELFF. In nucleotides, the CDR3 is TGTGCCAGCAGACTACAAACGAACACCGGGGAGCTGTTTTTT.